This TCR beta chain is drawn from a study of blood T cell repertoires in COVID-19. Study-level information: The United States, Italy and Spain supplied acute and convalescent COVID-19 samples. PBMCs, B-cell-depleted T cells, or T cells were the source of the cDNA or gDNA that made up the material.

In the original workflow: Amplification of reference gene primers was used by the study to estimate nucleated cell counts. Here immunoSEQ multiplex PCR was the method, and the copy in TCRdb shows in-frame clones only, minus some. The V and J calls and clone size are taken from that table; D and trimming were inferred from the DNA. The sample records over 150,000 clones, around 90% being singletons. The CDR3 has 15 amino acids. Germline CDR1 and CDR2: GTSNPN and SVGIG (reference sequence). V was shortened by 3 bases and J by 2 bases, with 14 bases between the two germline ends. The sequencing input was peripheral blood. The chain recombines TRBV30 with TRBJ2-1, with a weak D call TRBD1 (6 bases). The sequence was collected from a man in his forties or fifties with active or convalescent COVID-19. The CDR3 reads CAWSQGSGAYNEQFF. CDR3 DNA: TGTGCCTGGAGCCAGGGGTCAGGCGCCTACAATGAGCAGTTCTTC.